The 12 T cell receptor beta chains below were found in one sample sequenced in a study of Graves' ophthalmopathy and Graves' hyperthyroidism. RNA transcripts provided the template for amplifying TCR beta CDR3 regions. Investigators did first-round RT-PCR with HTBI primers, then second-round multiplex PCR. TCRdb reprocessed the multiplex PCR reads via MiXCR and lists one record per CDR3 protein. The sample shows about 400,000 distinct CDR3 sequences, about a sixth of them seen only once. The source material was peripheral blood. Receptors originate from a woman aged 18 to 35 with Graves' ophthalmopathy.

This clonotype was counted ten times or more. V gene TRBV30 combines with J gene TRBJ1-1, with 7 nucleotides matching TRBD1. Trimming at V came to 6 bases and at J to 4 bases, leaving 8 bases not matched to a gene. The CDR3 is 13 residues long. Germline CDR1 GTSNPN, CDR2 SVGIG (reference sequence). CDR3 in amino acids: CACTKGAGTEAFF. CDR3 bases: TGTGCCTGTACAAAGGGGGCAGGCACTGAAGCTTTCTTT.

The table lists this clonotype with many counts. This chain connects TRBV19 to TRBJ1-6; 9 nucleotides align to TRBD1. Unmatched junction bases numbered 6, after V lost 3 bases and J lost 3 bases. The CDR3 consists of 17 residues. Germline V gene lookup returns CDR1 LNHDA and CDR2 SQIVND (reference sequence). The CDR3 spells CASSIGGTGFYNSPLHF. The CDR3 bases are TGTGCCAGTAGTATCGGCGGGACAGGGTTCTATAATTCACCCCTCCACTTT.

The gene calls are TRBV19 and TRBJ1-1; D is uncertain. The CDR3 has 14 amino acids. The germline V and J ends were trimmed by 7 bases and 0 bases, with 12 bases remaining between them. Germline-derived CDR1 and CDR2 are LNHDA and SQIVND (reference sequence). The CDR3 coding sequence is TGTGCCAGTAATAGGGATGGACTGAACACTGAAGCTTTCTTT. Translated, it gives CASNRDGLNTEAFF.

This clonotype has at least ten counts. CDR3 residues: CASSLEGGALRYEQYF. The CDR3 coding sequence is TGTGCCAGCAGCTTAGAGGGGGGGGCACTTCGCTACGAGCAGTACTTC. The chain is built from TRBV11-2 and TRBJ2-7, with D possibly being TRBD2 (7 bases). Trimming cost V 0 bases and J 3 bases, with 15 bases left between them. From germline, CDR1 is SGHAT and CDR2 FQNNGV. There are 16 residues in the CDR3.

This clonotype was seen ten or more times. V gene TRBV28 combines with J gene TRBJ2-7; D is unclear. Germline CDR1 reads MDHEN; CDR2 reads SYDVKM. This CDR3 is 13 amino acids long. Trimming removed 7 bases at V and 2 bases at J, with 12 bases between. The CDR3 region is CASTLGSAYEQYF. CDR3 DNA sequence: TGTGCCAGCACCCTAGGGTCGGCCTACGAGCAGTACTTC.

This chain uses TRBV12-3 or TRBV12-4 with TRBJ2-5; 14 bases line up with TRBD2. This CDR3 is built from 16 residues. Germline trimming cut 7 bases from V and 4 bases from J; bases unmatched to any gene: 8. CDR3 in amino acids: CASTTLGLAGVETQYF. In DNA form, the CDR3 reads TGTGCCAGCACTACACTGGGACTAGCGGGAGTAGAGACCCAGTACTTC.

This clonotype occurred many times. The genes are TRBV12-3 or TRBV12-4 and TRBJ2-7; 9 nucleotides match TRBD2. CDR3 length: 13 residues. V shed 7 bases, J shed 4 bases, and the junction held 5 bases outside the gene matches. DNA for the CDR3: TGTGCCAGCACCATTAGCGGGAGTTACGAGCAGTACTTC. Amino acid sequence: CASTISGSYEQYF.

This clonotype was recorded many times. The V and J genes are TRBV7-2 and TRBJ2-5; 8 bases agree with TRBD1. Looked up from germline, CDR1 is SGHTA and CDR2 is FQGNSA. Trimming took 6 bases from V and 5 from J; bases not matched to a gene: 14. The CDR3 runs 16 residues. Written as DNA, the CDR3 is TGTGCCAGCAGAAATCACGACAGGGGAGGATTGGAGACCCAGTACTTC. The encoded protein is CASRNHDRGGLETQYF.

There are many counts of this clonotype. V is TRBV6-5 and J is TRBJ1-1, with D uncertain. From germline, CDR1 is MNHEY and CDR2 SVGAGI. Trimming took 2 bases from V and 2 from J, leaving 15 bases between them. This CDR3 spans 16 amino acids. As DNA, the CDR3 is TGTGCCAGCAGTTACGGCCCCGGACGGCAAAACACTGAAGCTTTCTTT. It codes for CASSYGPGRQNTEAFF.

This clonotype was seen many times. This chain connects TRBV2 to TRBJ1-1; tentatively, D is TRBD1 (5 bases). The ends were cut back, 2 bases at V and 2 bases at J, with 12 bases in the middle. The CDR3 contains 15 residues. Germline CDR1 SNHLY, CDR2 FYNNEI. The CDR3 coding sequence is TGTGCCAGCAGTGAACAAGGGGTAGGAAACACTGAAGCTTTCTTT. This encodes CASSEQGVGNTEAFF.

This clonotype was counted ten times or more. The rearrangement uses TRBV20-1 and TRBJ1-1; TRBD1 might be the D (6 bases). This CDR3 comprises 13 residues. V lost 6 bases to trimming and J lost 3 bases, with 14 bases between them. Per germline, CDR1 DFQATT and CDR2 SNEGSKA (reference sequence). CDR3 DNA: TGCAGTGCCACCGGGACACCTTACACTGAAGCTTTCTTT. Protein: CSATGTPYTEAFF.

This clonotype was counted at least ten times. The chain combines TRBV24-1 with TRBJ1-2, with TRBD1 identical over 9 bases. The germline gives CDR1 KGHDR, CDR2 SFDVKD. This CDR3 region has 18 residues. The junction had 14 bases not matched to a gene; V was cut back by 4 bases and J by 3 bases. As DNA, the CDR3 is TGTGCCACCAGTGACGTACCGGGACAGGGAAAGAAAGACTATGGCTACACCTTC. The encoded protein is CATSDVPGQGKKDYGYTF.